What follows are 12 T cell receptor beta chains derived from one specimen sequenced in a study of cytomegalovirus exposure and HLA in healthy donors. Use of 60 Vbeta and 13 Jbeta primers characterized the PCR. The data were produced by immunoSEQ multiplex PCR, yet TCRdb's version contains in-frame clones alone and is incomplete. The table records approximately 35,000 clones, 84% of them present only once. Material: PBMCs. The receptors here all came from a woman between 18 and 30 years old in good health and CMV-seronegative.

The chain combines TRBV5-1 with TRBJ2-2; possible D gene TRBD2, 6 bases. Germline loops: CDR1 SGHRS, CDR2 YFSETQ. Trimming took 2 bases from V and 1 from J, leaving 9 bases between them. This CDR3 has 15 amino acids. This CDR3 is CASSLRELNTGELFF. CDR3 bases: TGCGCCAGCAGCTTACGGGAGCTGAACACCGGGGAGCTGTTTTTT.

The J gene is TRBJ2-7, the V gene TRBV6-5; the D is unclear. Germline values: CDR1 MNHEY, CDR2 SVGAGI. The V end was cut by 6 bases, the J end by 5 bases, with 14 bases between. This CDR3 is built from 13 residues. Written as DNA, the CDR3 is TGTGCCAGCAGGGCTAGTGAGGTAAACGAGCAGTACTTC. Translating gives CASRASEVNEQYF.

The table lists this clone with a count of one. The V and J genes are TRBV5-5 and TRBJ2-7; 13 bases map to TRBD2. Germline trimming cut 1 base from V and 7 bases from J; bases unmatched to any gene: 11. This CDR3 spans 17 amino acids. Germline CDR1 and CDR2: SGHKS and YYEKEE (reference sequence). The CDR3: CASSLTWRTSGSGEQYF. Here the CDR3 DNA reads TGTGCCAGCAGCTTGACCTGGCGGACTAGCGGGAGTGGGGAGCAGTACTTC.

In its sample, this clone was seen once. The CDR3 loop is CASSPAILAGKETQYF. The CDR3 coding sequence is TGTGCCAGCAGCCCTGCGATACTAGCGGGGAAAGAGACCCAGTACTTC. This rearrangement joins TRBV14 to TRBJ2-5; the match to TRBD2 covers 10 bases. V was pared by 4 bases and J by 3 bases, with 8 bases of the junction left unmatched. Germline values: CDR1 SGHDN, CDR2 FVKESK. The CDR3 sequence is 16 residues long. Looking up the rest from reference TRBV14 and TRBJ2-5 gives the full variable domain: EAGVTQFPSHSVIEKGQTVTLRCDPISGHDNLYWYRRVMGKEIKFLLHFVKESKQDESGMPNNRFLAERTGGTYSTLKVQPAELEDSGVYFCASSPAILAGKETQYFGPGTRLLVL.

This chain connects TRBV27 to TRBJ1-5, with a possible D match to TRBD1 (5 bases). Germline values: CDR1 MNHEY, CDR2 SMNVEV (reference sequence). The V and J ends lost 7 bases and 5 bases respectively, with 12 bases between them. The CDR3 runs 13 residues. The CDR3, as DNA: TGTGCCAGCAAACCGACAGACCATCAGCCCCAGCATTTT. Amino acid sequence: CASKPTDHQPQHF.

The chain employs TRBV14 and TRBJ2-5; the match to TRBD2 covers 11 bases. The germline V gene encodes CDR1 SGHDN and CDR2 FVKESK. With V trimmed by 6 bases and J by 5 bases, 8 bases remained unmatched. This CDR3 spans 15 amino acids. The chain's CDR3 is CASRPLAGGGETQYF. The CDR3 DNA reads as TGTGCCAGCAGGCCCCTAGCGGGGGGTGGGGAGACCCAGTACTTC.

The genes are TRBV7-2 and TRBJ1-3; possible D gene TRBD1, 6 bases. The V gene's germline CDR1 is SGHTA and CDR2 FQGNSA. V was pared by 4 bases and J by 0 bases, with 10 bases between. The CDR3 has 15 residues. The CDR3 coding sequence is TGTGCCAGCAGCTCGGGGACAATCTCTGGAAACACCATATATTTT. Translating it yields CASSSGTISGNTIYF.

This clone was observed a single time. The CDR3 DNA sequence: TGCGCCAGCAGCTTAGAGACAGGGCACTATGAGCAGTTCTTC. It codes for CASSLETGHYEQFF. The chain has TRBV5-1 and TRBJ2-1, with 7 bases lining up with TRBD1. The CDR3 sequence is 14 residues long. V lost 2 bases to trimming and J lost 8 bases; unmatched junction nucleotides: 7. Germline V gene lookup returns CDR1 SGHRS and CDR2 YFSETQ.

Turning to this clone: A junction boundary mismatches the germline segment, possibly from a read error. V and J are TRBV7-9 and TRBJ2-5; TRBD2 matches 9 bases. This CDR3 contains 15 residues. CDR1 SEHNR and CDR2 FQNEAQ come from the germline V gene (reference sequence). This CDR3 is CSSSLALAGVETQYF. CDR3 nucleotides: TGTTCCAGCAGCTTAGCGTTAGCGGGAGTGGAGACCCAGTACTTC.

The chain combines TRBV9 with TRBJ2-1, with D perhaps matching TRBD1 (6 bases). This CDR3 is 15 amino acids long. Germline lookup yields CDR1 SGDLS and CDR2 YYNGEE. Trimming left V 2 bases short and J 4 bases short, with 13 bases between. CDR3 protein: CASSVLTGLYNEQFF. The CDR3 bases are TGTGCCAGCAGCGTTTTGACAGGCTTATACAATGAGCAGTTCTTC.

The CDR3 region is CASSLDRGAHNEQFF. The CDR3 DNA sequence: TGTGCCAGCAGCTTAGACAGGGGGGCTCACAATGAGCAGTTCTTC. The gene calls are TRBV7-3 and TRBJ2-1; TRBD1 matches 9 bases. This CDR3 spans 15 amino acids. Germline V gives CDR1 SGHTA, CDR2 FQGTGA. V was pared by 2 bases and J by 5 bases, with 4 bases of the junction left unmatched.

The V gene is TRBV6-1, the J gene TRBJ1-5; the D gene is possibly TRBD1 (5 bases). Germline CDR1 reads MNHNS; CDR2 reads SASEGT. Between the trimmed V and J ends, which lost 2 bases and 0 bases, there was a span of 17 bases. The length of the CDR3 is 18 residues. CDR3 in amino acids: CASSEYQGWTDSNQPQHF. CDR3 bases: TGTGCCAGCAGTGAATATCAGGGTTGGACGGATAGCAATCAGCCCCAGCATTTT.